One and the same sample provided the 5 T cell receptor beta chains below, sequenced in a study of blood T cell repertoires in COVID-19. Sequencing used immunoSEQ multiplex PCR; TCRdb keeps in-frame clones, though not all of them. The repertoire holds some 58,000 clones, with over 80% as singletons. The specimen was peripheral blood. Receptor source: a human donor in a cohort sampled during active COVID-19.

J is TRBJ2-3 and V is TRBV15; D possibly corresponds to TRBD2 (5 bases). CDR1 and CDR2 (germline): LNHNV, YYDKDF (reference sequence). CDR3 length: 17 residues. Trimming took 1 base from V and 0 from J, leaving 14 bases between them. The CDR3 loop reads CATSRVRRGFSTDTQYF. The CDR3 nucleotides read TGTGCCACCAGCAGAGTCCGTCGCGGGTTTAGCACAGATACGCAGTATTTT.

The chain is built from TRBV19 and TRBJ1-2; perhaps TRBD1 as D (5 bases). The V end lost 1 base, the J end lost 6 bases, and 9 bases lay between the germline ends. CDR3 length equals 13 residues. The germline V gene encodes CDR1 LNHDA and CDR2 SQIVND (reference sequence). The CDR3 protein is CASSIAGLDGYTF. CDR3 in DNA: TGTGCCAGTAGTATAGCAGGGTTGGATGGCTACACCTTC.

CDR3 sequence (DNA): TGTGCCAGCAGCGTGGGACAGCAGGACACTGAAGCTTTCTTT. Translated: CASSVGQQDTEAFF. The genes are TRBV7-9 and TRBJ1-1, with 7 bases matching TRBD1. The CDR3 is 14 amino acids. Germline lookup yields CDR1 SEHNR and CDR2 FQNEAQ (reference sequence). J was trimmed by 3 bases and V by 5 bases; bases with no gene match: 6.

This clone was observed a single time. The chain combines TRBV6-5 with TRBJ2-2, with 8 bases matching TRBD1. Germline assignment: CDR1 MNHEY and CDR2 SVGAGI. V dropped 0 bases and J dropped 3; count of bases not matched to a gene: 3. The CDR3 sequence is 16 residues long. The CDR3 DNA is TGTGCCAGCAGTTACTCGGACAGGGTTTACACCGGGGAGCTGTTTTTT. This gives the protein CASSYSDRVYTGELFF.

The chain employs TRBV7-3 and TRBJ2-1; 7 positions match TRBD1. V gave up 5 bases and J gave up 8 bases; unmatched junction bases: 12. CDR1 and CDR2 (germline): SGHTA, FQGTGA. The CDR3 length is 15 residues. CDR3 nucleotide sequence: TGTGCCAGCAGCCCTGACAGGGTGATCTCAGATGAGCAGTTCTTC. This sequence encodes CASSPDRVISDEQFF. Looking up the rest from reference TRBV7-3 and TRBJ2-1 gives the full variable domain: GAGVSQTPSNKVTEKGKYVELRCDPISGHTALYWYRQSLGQGPEFLIYFQGTGAADDSGLPNDRFFAVRPEGSVSTLKIQRTERGDSAVYLCASSPDRVISDEQFFGPGTRLTVL.